A selection of T cell receptor beta chains follows, all from one sample in a study of CD4+ T cells in melanoma. The repertoire was sequenced with immunoSEQ multiplex PCR; TCRdb's copy has only in-frame clones and lacks some. The sample shows fewer than 150,000 clones, around 90% of them seen only once. The receptors were sampled from a human donor with melanoma. The CDR3 runs from the conserved cysteine through the conserved F or W. Fields, in order: CDR3 DNA, CDR3 protein, D gene, V gene, clone size, J gene, CDR3 length. A D gene is named only where the DNA matches it firmly. Clone size, where shown, is once, few, many, or a class for clones that have expanded.

CDR3nt: TGTGCCTGGAGTTGGGTGGATGACACTGAAGCTTTCTTT; CDR3aa: CAWSWVDDTEAFF; d_gene: -; v_gene: TRBV30; abundance: few; j_gene: TRBJ1-1; len: 13
CDR3nt: TGCACCAGCAATTGGGGCCCCCGCGGCACCGGGGAGCTGTTTTTT; CDR3aa: CTSNWGPRGTGELFF; d_gene: -; v_gene: TRBV1; abundance: -; j_gene: TRBJ2-2; len: 15
CDR3nt: TGTGCCAGCAGTGAAATCACCTACACCTTC; CDR3aa: CASSEITYTF; d_gene: -; v_gene: TRBV6-1; abundance: -; j_gene: TRBJ1-2; len: 10
CDR3nt: TGTGCCAGTAGTATACGATTCCAGGGTGGCTATGGCTACACCTTC; CDR3aa: CASSIRFQGGYGYTF; d_gene: -; v_gene: TRBV19; abundance: -; j_gene: TRBJ1-2; len: 15
CDR3nt: TGCGCCAGCAGCCAAGATCTTACTAGCGGGGGGGCCCGCGGGCAGACCCAGTACTTC; CDR3aa: CASSQDLTSGGARGQTQYF; d_gene: TRBD2; v_gene: TRBV4-1; abundance: -; j_gene: TRBJ2-5; len: 19
CDR3nt: TGTGCCAGCAGCTTGAGAAGCGGGGCCGGAGATACGCAGTATTTT; CDR3aa: CASSLRSGAGDTQYF; d_gene: TRBD2; v_gene: TRBV5-4; abundance: -; j_gene: TRBJ2-3; len: 15
CDR3nt: TGTGCCAGCAGCTTACGGGGGCGCAGCAATCAGCCCCAGCATTTT; CDR3aa: CASSLRGRSNQPQHF; d_gene: -; v_gene: TRBV7-2; abundance: once; j_gene: TRBJ1-5; len: 15
CDR3nt: TGTGCCAGCAGCTCCCAAACCGGGACTAGTGCGACCCAGTACTTC; CDR3aa: CASSSQTGTSATQYF; d_gene: TRBD2; v_gene: TRBV11-2; abundance: -; j_gene: TRBJ2-5; len: 15
CDR3nt: TGTGCCAGCACAAGACAGGGGTTGGTGGATACGCAGTATTTT; CDR3aa: CASTRQGLVDTQYF; d_gene: TRBD1; v_gene: TRBV2; abundance: -; j_gene: TRBJ2-3; len: 14
CDR3nt: TGTGCCAGCAGAGATGGACAGGGGGGGAACTACGAGCAGTACTTC; CDR3aa: CASRDGQGGNYEQYF; d_gene: TRBD1; v_gene: TRBV6-6; abundance: -; j_gene: TRBJ2-7; len: 15
CDR3nt: TGCGCCAGCAGCCGAGGGGGGACTAGCGGGGCCACAGATACGCAGTATTTT; CDR3aa: CASSRGGTSGATDTQYF; d_gene: TRBD2; v_gene: TRBV5-1; abundance: -; j_gene: TRBJ2-3; len: 17
CDR3nt: TGTGCCAGCAGCTTAGGTCACAGGGAAGAAAAACTGTTTTTT; CDR3aa: CASSLGHREEKLFF; d_gene: -; v_gene: TRBV11-2; abundance: -; j_gene: TRBJ1-4; len: 14
CDR3nt: TGCGCCAGCAGAGGGGGGACGGTAGTTAACAATGAGCAGTTCTTC; CDR3aa: CASRGGTVVNNEQFF; d_gene: -; v_gene: TRBV5-1; abundance: -; j_gene: TRBJ2-1; len: 15
CDR3nt: TGCGCCAGCAGCTTAAACCCGGGACCGGGATACGAGCAGTACTTC; CDR3aa: CASSLNPGPGYEQYF; d_gene: -; v_gene: TRBV5-1; abundance: -; j_gene: TRBJ2-7; len: 15
CDR3nt: TGTGCCATCAGTCGCGGGGGGGCCGCCGGGGAGCTGTTTTTT; CDR3aa: CAISRGGAAGELFF; d_gene: TRBD2; v_gene: TRBV10-3; abundance: -; j_gene: TRBJ2-2; len: 14
CDR3nt: TGTGCCAGCAGCTGGGGGGTTAGCGCGTCCTACAATGAGCAGTTCTTC; CDR3aa: CASSWGVSASYNEQFF; d_gene: -; v_gene: TRBV13; abundance: once; j_gene: TRBJ2-1; len: 16
CDR3nt: TGTGCCAGCAGTTTTTTCAGGGCCGGGGAGCTGTTTTTT; CDR3aa: CASSFFRAGELFF; d_gene: -; v_gene: TRBV6-5; abundance: -; j_gene: TRBJ2-2; len: 13
CDR3nt: TGTGCCAGTAGTGTCTCTCCGGGACAGGGGATTGGTGAAGCTTTCTTT; CDR3aa: CASSVSPGQGIGEAFF; d_gene: TRBD1; v_gene: TRBV19; abundance: -; j_gene: TRBJ1-1; len: 16
CDR3nt: TGTGCCAGCAGCTTATATGGTCACAGCCTACTCAACTCCTACAATGAGCAGTTCTTC; CDR3aa: CASSLYGHSLLNSYNEQFF; d_gene: -; v_gene: TRBV7-2; abundance: once; j_gene: TRBJ2-1; len: 19
CDR3nt: TGTGCCAGCAGCTCACCAAAGCGGGCTAGCACAGATACGCAGTATTTT; CDR3aa: CASSSPKRASTDTQYF; d_gene: -; v_gene: TRBV7-2; abundance: -; j_gene: TRBJ2-3; len: 16
CDR3nt: TGTGCCAGTACTAGACCAAACCAAGCCGGGGAGCTGTTTTTT; CDR3aa: CASTRPNQAGELFF; d_gene: -; v_gene: TRBV19; abundance: -; j_gene: TRBJ2-2; len: 14
CDR3nt: TGTGCCAGCAGCTTACGGGCTCTCTCTGGGGCCAACGTCCTGACTTTC; CDR3aa: CASSLRALSGANVLTF; d_gene: -; v_gene: TRBV7-3; abundance: -; j_gene: TRBJ2-6; len: 16
CDR3nt: TGTGCCAGCAGCTTGTCGGGGGTGGATGAAAAACTGTTTTTT; CDR3aa: CASSLSGVDEKLFF; d_gene: -; v_gene: TRBV5-8; abundance: -; j_gene: TRBJ1-4; len: 14
CDR3nt: TGTGCCAGCAGCTTAAAGCCTAGCGGCGACTACAATGAGCAGTTCTTC; CDR3aa: CASSLKPSGDYNEQFF; d_gene: TRBD2; v_gene: TRBV7-3; abundance: -; j_gene: TRBJ2-1; len: 16
CDR3nt: TGTGCCAGCAGTTACACAGGGAAGAGGGGGTCATCTCAGCCCCAGCATTTT; CDR3aa: CASSYTGKRGSSQPQHF; d_gene: -; v_gene: TRBV27; abundance: -; j_gene: TRBJ1-5; len: 17
CDR3nt: TGCGCCAGCAGCGCACAGGGAGGCGGCTATGGCTACACCTTC; CDR3aa: CASSAQGGGYGYTF; d_gene: -; v_gene: TRBV5-1; abundance: -; j_gene: TRBJ1-2; len: 14
CDR3nt: TGTGCCATCAGTGAGTCCGACTTCGAGACCCAGTACTTC; CDR3aa: CAISESDFETQYF; d_gene: -; v_gene: TRBV10-3; abundance: -; j_gene: TRBJ2-5; len: 13
CDR3nt: TGCGCCAGCAGTCGGGACAGCACAGATACGCAGTATTTT; CDR3aa: CASSRDSTDTQYF; d_gene: -; v_gene: TRBV5-1; abundance: -; j_gene: TRBJ2-3; len: 13
CDR3nt: TGTGCCAGCAGCTTGGGGACTCGGAATTTGGATACGCAGTATTTT; CDR3aa: CASSLGTRNLDTQYF; d_gene: -; v_gene: TRBV5-4; abundance: few; j_gene: TRBJ2-3; len: 15
CDR3nt: TGTGCCAGCAGCCTAAGACTAGCGGGGGCCCGCACAGATACGCAGTATTTT; CDR3aa: CASSLRLAGARTDTQYF; d_gene: TRBD2; v_gene: TRBV4-2; abundance: -; j_gene: TRBJ2-3; len: 17
CDR3nt: TGTGCCAGCAGCTTGGAGAGGGGGAATTCACCCCTCCACTTT; CDR3aa: CASSLERGNSPLHF; d_gene: -; v_gene: TRBV5-6; abundance: -; j_gene: TRBJ1-6; len: 14
CDR3nt: TGTGCCAGCACGGTTGGAGGAACTAATGAAAAACTGTTTTTT; CDR3aa: CASTVGGTNEKLFF; d_gene: -; v_gene: TRBV7-9; abundance: -; j_gene: TRBJ1-4; len: 14
CDR3nt: TGTGCCAGCAGTTGGAGGGCTGGAAACACCATATATTTT; CDR3aa: CASSWRAGNTIYF; d_gene: -; v_gene: TRBV28; abundance: once; j_gene: TRBJ1-3; len: 13
CDR3nt: TGTGCCTGGAGTTTATTAGGACAGGCTGAAAAACTGTTTTTT; CDR3aa: CAWSLLGQAEKLFF; d_gene: TRBD1; v_gene: TRBV30; abundance: -; j_gene: TRBJ1-4; len: 14
CDR3nt: TGTGCCAGCAGCTGGACAGGGGGCGTTGATACGCAGTATTTT; CDR3aa: CASSWTGGVDTQYF; d_gene: TRBD1; v_gene: TRBV7-3; abundance: -; j_gene: TRBJ2-3; len: 14
CDR3nt: TGCGCCAGCAGTCTTCAGGGAATCGATTCACCCCTCCACTTT; CDR3aa: CASSLQGIDSPLHF; d_gene: -; v_gene: TRBV5-1; abundance: -; j_gene: TRBJ1-6; len: 14
CDR3nt: TGTGCCAGCGGACAGGGTTTGGACAATGAGCAGTTCTTC; CDR3aa: CASGQGLDNEQFF; d_gene: TRBD1; v_gene: TRBV7-6; abundance: -; j_gene: TRBJ2-1; len: 13
CDR3nt: TGTGCCAGCAGCGTTCTAGAAAATAATTCACCCCTCCACTTT; CDR3aa: CASSVLENNSPLHF; d_gene: -; v_gene: TRBV9; abundance: -; j_gene: TRBJ1-6; len: 14
CDR3nt: TGCGCCAGCAGCTTCGGACAGACGAACACTGAAGCTTTCTTT; CDR3aa: CASSFGQTNTEAFF; d_gene: -; v_gene: TRBV5-1; abundance: -; j_gene: TRBJ1-1; len: 14
CDR3nt: TGTGCCAGCAGCCCCGCGGGAACCTACGAGCAGTACTTC; CDR3aa: CASSPAGTYEQYF; d_gene: -; v_gene: TRBV6-5; abundance: -; j_gene: TRBJ2-7; len: 13
CDR3nt: TGTGCCAGCTCCCTCCCAGGGGAAAGCAATCAGCCCCAGCATTTT; CDR3aa: CASSLPGESNQPQHF; d_gene: -; v_gene: TRBV6-4; abundance: -; j_gene: TRBJ1-5; len: 15